This T cell receptor (beta chain) was obtained from a study of PD-1 blockade in classical Hodgkin lymphoma. Study conclusions and caveats: Causes of the repertoire differences remain undefined, possibly disease activity or prior therapy. At baseline, newly diagnosed patients reportedly showed less TCR diversity than healthy donors. Patients starting nivolumab under 1 year after ASCT were excluded.

This table comes from immunoSEQ multiplex PCR, and its TCRdb copy is limited to in-frame clones, with some not included. Among approximately 18,000 clones listed, roughly 87% were seen once. V shed 2 bases and J 10 bases; nucleotides not matched to a gene: 7. Germline assignment: CDR1 LGHNA and CDR2 YSLEER. This CDR3 contains 16 residues. In the case of this clone: Its specificity is unknown.

Autologous stem cell transplantation was followed by relapse in every patient, and brentuximab vedotin exposure varied. The material sequenced was peripheral blood mononuclear cells (PBMCs), taken before the second cycle of nivolumab. The V and J genes are TRBV4-3 and TRBJ2-1, with TRBD2 identical over 14 bases. The origin of this receptor is a human donor with classical Hodgkin lymphoma. The CDR3 sequence is CASSQTTSGGAREQFF. As DNA, the CDR3 is TGCGCCAGCAGCCAAACGACTAGCGGGGGGGCCAGGGAGCAGTTCTTC.